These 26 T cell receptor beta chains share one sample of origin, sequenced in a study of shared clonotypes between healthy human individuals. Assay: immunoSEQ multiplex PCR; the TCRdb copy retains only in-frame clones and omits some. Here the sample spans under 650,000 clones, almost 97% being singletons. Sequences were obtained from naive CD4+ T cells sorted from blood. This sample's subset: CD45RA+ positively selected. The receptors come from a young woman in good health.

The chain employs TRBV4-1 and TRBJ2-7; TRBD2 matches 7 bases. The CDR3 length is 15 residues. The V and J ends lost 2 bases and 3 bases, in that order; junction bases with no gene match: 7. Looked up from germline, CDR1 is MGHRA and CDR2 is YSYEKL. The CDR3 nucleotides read TGCGCCAGCAGCCAATCATGGACGGGGGGCTACGAGCAGTACTTC. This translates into CASSQSWTGGYEQYF.

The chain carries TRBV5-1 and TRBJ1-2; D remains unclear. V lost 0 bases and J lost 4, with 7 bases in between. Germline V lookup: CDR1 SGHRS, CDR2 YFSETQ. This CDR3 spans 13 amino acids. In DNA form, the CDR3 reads TGCGCCAGCAGCTTGGAGGTGGCCTATGGCTACACCTTC. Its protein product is CASSLEVAYGYTF.

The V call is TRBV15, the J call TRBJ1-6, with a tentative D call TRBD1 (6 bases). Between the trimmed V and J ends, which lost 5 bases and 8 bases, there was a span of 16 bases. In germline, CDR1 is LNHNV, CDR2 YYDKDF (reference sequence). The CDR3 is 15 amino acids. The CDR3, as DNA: TGTGCCACCAGCTTCTCGACAGGTCGAGATTCACCCCTCCACTTT. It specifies CATSFSTGRDSPLHF.

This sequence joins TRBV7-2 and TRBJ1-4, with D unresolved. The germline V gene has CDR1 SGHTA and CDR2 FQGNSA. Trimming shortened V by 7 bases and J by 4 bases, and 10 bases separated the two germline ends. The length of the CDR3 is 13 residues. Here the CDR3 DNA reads TGTGCCAGCACAACACTATTTAATGAAAAACTGTTTTTT. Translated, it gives CASTTLFNEKLFF.

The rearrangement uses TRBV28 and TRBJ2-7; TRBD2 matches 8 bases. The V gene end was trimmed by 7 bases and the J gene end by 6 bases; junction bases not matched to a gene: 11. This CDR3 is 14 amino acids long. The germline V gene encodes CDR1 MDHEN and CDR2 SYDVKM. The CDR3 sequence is CASNQPGTRAEQYF. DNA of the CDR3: TGTGCCAGCAACCAACCCGGGACTAGGGCCGAGCAGTACTTC.

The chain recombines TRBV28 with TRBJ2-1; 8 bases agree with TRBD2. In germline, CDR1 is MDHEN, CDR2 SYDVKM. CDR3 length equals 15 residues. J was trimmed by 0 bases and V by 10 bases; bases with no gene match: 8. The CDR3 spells CATDLAGSSYNEQFF. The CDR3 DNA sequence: TGTGCCACCGACTTAGCGGGGAGCTCCTACAATGAGCAGTTCTTC.

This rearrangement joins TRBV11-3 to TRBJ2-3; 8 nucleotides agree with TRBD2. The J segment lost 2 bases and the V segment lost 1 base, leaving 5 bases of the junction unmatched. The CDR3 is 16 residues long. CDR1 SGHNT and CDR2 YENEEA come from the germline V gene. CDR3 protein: CASSLGTSSTTDTQYF. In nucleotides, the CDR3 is TGTGCCAGCAGCTTAGGGACTAGCTCCACCACAGATACGCAGTATTTT.

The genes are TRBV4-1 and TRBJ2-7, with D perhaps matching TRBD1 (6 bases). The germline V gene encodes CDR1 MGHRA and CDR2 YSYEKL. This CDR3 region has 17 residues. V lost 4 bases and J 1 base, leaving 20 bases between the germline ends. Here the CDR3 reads CASSRSDRGQGSYEQYF. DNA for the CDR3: TGCGCCAGCAGCCGGTCGGATAGGGGACAAGGGTCCTACGAGCAGTACTTC.

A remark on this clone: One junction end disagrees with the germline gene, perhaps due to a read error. The CDR3 sequence is CSGELGEQFF. In DNA, the CDR3 is TGCAGCGGTGAACTCGGAGAGCAGTTCTTC. The chain links TRBV29-1 to TRBJ2-1; D is unclear. The CDR3 has 10 amino acids. Germline values: CDR1 SQVTM, CDR2 ANQGSEA.

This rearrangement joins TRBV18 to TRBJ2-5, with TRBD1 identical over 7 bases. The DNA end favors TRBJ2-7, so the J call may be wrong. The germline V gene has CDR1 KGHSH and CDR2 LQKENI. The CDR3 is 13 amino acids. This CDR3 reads CASLRDRSYEQYF. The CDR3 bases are TGTGCCAGCTTGAGGGACAGATCCTACGAGCAGTACTTC.

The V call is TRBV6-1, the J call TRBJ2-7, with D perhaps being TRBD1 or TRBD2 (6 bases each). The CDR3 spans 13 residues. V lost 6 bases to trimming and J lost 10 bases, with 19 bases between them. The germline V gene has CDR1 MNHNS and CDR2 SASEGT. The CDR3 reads CASRYRGDTLQYF. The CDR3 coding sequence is TGTGCCAGCAGGTACCGCGGGGACACCCTTCAGTACTTC.

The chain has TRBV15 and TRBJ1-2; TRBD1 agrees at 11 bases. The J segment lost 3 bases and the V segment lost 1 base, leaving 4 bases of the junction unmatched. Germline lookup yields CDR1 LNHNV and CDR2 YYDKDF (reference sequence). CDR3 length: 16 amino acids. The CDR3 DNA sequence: TGTGCCACCAGCAGAGGCCCGGGACAGGGGGACTATGGCTACACCTTC. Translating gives CATSRGPGQGDYGYTF.

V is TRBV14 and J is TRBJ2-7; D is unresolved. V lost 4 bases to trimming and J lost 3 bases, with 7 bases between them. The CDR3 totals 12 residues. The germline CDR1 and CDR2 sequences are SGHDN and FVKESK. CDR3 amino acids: CASSPGVYEQYF. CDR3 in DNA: TGTGCCAGCAGCCCGGGTGTCTACGAGCAGTACTTC.

CDR3 sequence (DNA): TGTGCCAGCAGCTTGAATCAGGGCACCCTCTCTGGGGCCAACGTCCTGACTTTC. As protein: CASSLNQGTLSGANVLTF. V and J are TRBV5-4 and TRBJ2-6; weak D call: TRBD1 (5 bases). The CDR3 consists of 18 residues. The V gene lost 1 base and the J gene lost 0 bases, with 14 bases spanning the gap. Per germline, CDR1 SGHNT and CDR2 YYREEE (reference sequence).

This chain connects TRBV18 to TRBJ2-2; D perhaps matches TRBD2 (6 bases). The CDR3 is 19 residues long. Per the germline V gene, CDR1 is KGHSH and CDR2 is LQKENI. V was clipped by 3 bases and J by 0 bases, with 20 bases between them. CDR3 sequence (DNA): TGTGCCAGCTCACCGATGGGACTCCCAAGGGGTTCGAACACCGGGGAGCTGTTTTTT. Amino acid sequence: CASSPMGLPRGSNTGELFF. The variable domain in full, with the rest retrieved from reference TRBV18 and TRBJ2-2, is NAGVMQNPRHLVRRRGQEARLRCSPMKGHSHVYWYRQLPEEGLKFMVYLQKENIIDESGMPKERFSAEFPKEGPSILRIQQVVRGDSAAYFCASSPMGLPRGSNTGELFFGEGSRLTVL.

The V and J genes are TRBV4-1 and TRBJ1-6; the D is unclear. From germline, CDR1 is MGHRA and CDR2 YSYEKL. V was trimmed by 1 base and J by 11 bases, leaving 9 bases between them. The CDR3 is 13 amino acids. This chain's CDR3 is CASSQALAPPLHF. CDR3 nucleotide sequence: TGCGCCAGCAGCCAAGCCCTCGCCCCACCCCTCCACTTT.

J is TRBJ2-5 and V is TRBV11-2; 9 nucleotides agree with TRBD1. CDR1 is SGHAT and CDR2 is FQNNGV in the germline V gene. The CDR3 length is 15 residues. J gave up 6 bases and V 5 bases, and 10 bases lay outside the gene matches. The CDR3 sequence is CASSPRTGDRKTQYF. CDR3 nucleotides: TGTGCCAGCAGCCCCCGGACAGGGGATCGAAAGACCCAGTACTTC.

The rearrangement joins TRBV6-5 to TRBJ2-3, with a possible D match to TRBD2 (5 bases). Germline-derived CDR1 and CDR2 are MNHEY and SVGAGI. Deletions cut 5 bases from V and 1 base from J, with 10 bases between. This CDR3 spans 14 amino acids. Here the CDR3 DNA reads TGTGCCAGCAGTGCGGACGGGGGCACAGATACGCAGTATTTT. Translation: CASSADGGTDTQYF.

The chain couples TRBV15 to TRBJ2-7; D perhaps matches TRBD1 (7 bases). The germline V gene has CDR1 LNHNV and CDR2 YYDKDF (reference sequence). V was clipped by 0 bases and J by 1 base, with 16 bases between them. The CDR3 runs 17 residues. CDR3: CATSRDPPGGYSYEQYF. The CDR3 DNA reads TGTGCCACCAGCAGAGATCCCCCAGGGGGGTATTCCTACGAGCAGTACTTC.

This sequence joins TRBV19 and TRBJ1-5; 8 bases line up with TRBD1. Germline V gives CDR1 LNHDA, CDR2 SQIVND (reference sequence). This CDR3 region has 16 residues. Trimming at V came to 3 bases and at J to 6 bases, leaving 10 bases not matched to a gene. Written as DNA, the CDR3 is TGTGCCAGTAGTATTCCCCATGGACAGGGTGGTCAGCCCCAGCATTTT. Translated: CASSIPHGQGGQPQHF.

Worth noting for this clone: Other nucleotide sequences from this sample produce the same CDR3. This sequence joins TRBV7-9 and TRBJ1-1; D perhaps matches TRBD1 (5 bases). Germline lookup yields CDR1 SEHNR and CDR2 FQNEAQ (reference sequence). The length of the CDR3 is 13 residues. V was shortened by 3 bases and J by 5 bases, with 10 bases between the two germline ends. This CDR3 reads CASSLRGGTEAFF. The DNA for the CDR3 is TGTGCCAGCAGCTTGAGGGGAGGAACTGAAGCTTTCTTT. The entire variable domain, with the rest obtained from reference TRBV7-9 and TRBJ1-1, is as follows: DTGVSQNPRHKITKRGQNVTFRCDPISEHNRLYWYRQTLGQGPEFLTYFQNEAQLEKSRLLSDRFSAERPKGSFSTLEIQRTEQGDSAMYLCASSLRGGTEAFFGQGTRLTVV.

The DNA for the CDR3 is TGTGCCAGCAGCGAGGGACTCTCAACCTACGAGCAGTACTTC. It specifies CASSEGLSTYEQYF. The chain joins TRBV9 to TRBJ2-7, with a weak D call TRBD2 (6 bases). This CDR3 region has 14 residues. Germline V gene data show CDR1 as SGDLS and CDR2 as YYNGEE. V lost 3 bases and J 2 bases, leaving 12 bases between the germline ends.

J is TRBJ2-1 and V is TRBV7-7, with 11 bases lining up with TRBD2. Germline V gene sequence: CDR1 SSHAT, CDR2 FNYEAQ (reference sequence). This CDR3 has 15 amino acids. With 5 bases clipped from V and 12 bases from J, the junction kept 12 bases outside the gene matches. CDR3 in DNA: TGTGCCAGCAGCCCCGCCTCGACCGGGACTAGCGGGCAGTTCTTC. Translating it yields CASSPASTGTSGQFF. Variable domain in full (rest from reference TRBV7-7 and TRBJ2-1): GAGVSQSPRYKVTKRGQDVTLRCDPISSHATLYWYQQALGQGPEFLTYFNYEAQPDKSGLPSDRFSAERPEGSISTLTIQRTEQRDSAMYRCASSPASTGTSGQFFGPGTRLTVL.

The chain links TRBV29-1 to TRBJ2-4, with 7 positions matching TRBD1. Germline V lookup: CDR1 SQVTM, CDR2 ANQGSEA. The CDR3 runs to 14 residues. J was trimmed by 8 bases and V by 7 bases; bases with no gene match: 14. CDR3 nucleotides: TGCAGCGCCCGCGGGCCAACAGGGGTAGACATTCAGTACTTC. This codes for CSARGPTGVDIQYF. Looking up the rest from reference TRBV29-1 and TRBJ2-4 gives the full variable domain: SAVISQKPSRDICQRGTSLTIQCQVDSQVTMMFWYRQQPGQSLTLIATANQGSEATYESGFVIDKFPISRPNLTFSTLTVSNMSPEDSSIYLCSARGPTGVDIQYFGAGTRLSVL.

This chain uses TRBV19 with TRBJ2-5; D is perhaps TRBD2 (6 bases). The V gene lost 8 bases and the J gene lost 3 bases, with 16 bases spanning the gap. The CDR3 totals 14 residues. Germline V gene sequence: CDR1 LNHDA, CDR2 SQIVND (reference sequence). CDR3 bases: TGTGCCAGTGCCCTTTGGGGGGAAGAAGAGACCCAGTACTTC. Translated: CASALWGEEETQYF. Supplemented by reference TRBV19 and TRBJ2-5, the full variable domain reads DGGITQSPKYLFRKEGQNVTLSCEQNLNHDAMYWYRQDPGQGLRLIYYSQIVNDFQKGDIAEGYSVSREKKESFPLTVTSAQKNPTAFYLCASALWGEEETQYFGPGTRLLVL.

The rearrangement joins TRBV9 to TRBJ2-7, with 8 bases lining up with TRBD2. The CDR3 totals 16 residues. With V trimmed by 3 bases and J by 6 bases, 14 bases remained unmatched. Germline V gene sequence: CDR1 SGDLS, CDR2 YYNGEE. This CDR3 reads CASSDKPGLVPGEQYF. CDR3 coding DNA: TGTGCCAGCAGCGACAAGCCGGGACTAGTACCGGGCGAGCAGTACTTC.